Included here is one TCR beta chain sequence, with context. The CDR3 runs 19 residues. The data belong to a study of shared clonotypes between healthy human individuals. Deep-level settings were used for running the assay. Sorted-subset replicate PCRs used around 200 ng of genomic DNA. This amount corresponded to 25,000 to 30,000 T cell genomes. TCRdb keeps only in-frame clones here, not all; method: immunoSEQ multiplex PCR. This sample yields under 850,000 clones, of which around 92% are seen a single time; less than 25% belongs to the top ten. Naive CD8 cells, CD45RO-negative and positively selected for CCR7, excluded terminally differentiated effector memory CD45RA+ cells.

Sequencing used naive CD8+ T cells sorted from blood. The chain links TRBV21-1 to TRBJ2-1; the table's D call, TRBD1, was not checked against the DNA. TRBV21-1 constitutes a pseudogene. The origin of this receptor is a man aged 25-40 years in good health. The CDR3 region has the DNA TGTGCCAGCAGCAAAGGCACTAAGCCCGGGACAGGGGTTATCAATGAGCAGTTCTTC. It specifies CASSKGTKPGTGVINEQFF.